The 21 T cell receptor beta chains below come from one sample, sequenced in a study of read filtering for tumor transcriptome and immune sequencing. The library was built from 400 ng RNA with molecular barcoded adaptors for alpha/delta and beta/gamma chains. Using its own MiXCR run on the reads, TCRdb lists one record per CDR3 protein. The table has some 120,000 distinct CDR3 sequences, 10% to 15% seen once. Sequencing used a population of CD138-negative cells sorted from bone marrow. The receptors stem from a donor over 35 with multiple myeloma.

At least ten counts were recorded for this clonotype. The gene calls are TRBV7-9 and TRBJ2-3, with D tentatively TRBD1 (6 bases). The germline V gene has CDR1 SEHNR and CDR2 FQNEAQ (reference sequence). V lost 0 bases, J lost 6 bases, and 13 bases lay in between. CDR3 length: 15 amino acids. CDR3 region: CASSLAQTGIDTQYF. As DNA, the CDR3 is TGTGCCAGCAGCTTAGCGCAAACAGGGATCGATACGCAGTATTTT.

This clonotype was seen many times. J is TRBJ2-1 and V is TRBV7-2; 14 bases agree with TRBD2. CDR1 and CDR2 from the germline V gene are SGHTA and FQGNSA. There are 14 residues in the CDR3. V shed 10 bases and J 9 bases; nucleotides not matched to a gene: 8. The chain's CDR3 is CATCSTSGGGEQFF. As DNA, the CDR3 is TGTGCCACCTGCTCGACTAGCGGGGGGGGTGAGCAGTTCTTC.

There are many counts of this clonotype. The chain uses TRBV29-1 and TRBJ2-2; D call uncertain. The CDR3 contains 14 residues. V gave up 5 bases and J gave up 1 base, with 11 bases separating them. Per germline, CDR1 SQVTM and CDR2 ANQGSEA. DNA for the CDR3: TGCAGCGTTCCCTCCGAACAGAACACCGGGGAGCTGTTTTTT. Translation gives CSVPSEQNTGELFF.

The chain is built from TRBV5-1 and TRBJ2-6; D gene unclear. V lost 0 bases and J 0 bases, leaving 7 bases between the germline ends. Germline V gene sequence: CDR1 SGHRS, CDR2 YFSETQ. The length of the CDR3 is 16 residues. The CDR3 reads CASSLVASSGANVLTF. CDR3 DNA: TGCGCCAGCAGCTTGGTGGCTTCCTCTGGGGCCAACGTCCTGACTTTC.

In its sample, this clonotype was seen a few times. This could be a read error, since a much larger clone is one nucleotide away. The chain combines TRBV3-1 with TRBJ1-1, with TRBD1 matching over 10 bases. Germline-derived CDR1 and CDR2 are LGHDT and YNNKEL (reference sequence). This CDR3 has 13 residues. CDR3 DNA: TGTGCCAGCAGCCTCCAAGGGGACAGGGGAGCTCTCTTT. This translates into CASSLQGDRGALF.

Many counts were recorded for this clonotype. This chain links TRBV29-1 with TRBJ1-2; no definite D call. CDR1 and CDR2 from the germline V gene are SQVTM and ANQGSEA. Trimming stripped 4 bases from V and 6 bases from J, with 12 bases between. The CDR3 runs 12 residues. CDR3 nucleotides: TGCAGCGTTGGTAAGGGCCCTGATGGCTACACCTTC. It is translated as CSVGKGPDGYTF.

The sample holds a few counts of this clonotype. A read error is possible here, since a much larger clone lies one base away. This chain joins TRBV25-1 and TRBJ2-1; no reliable D call. Looked up from germline, CDR1 is MGHDK and CDR2 is SYGVNS. The CDR3 covers 17 residues. The DNA of the CDR3 is TGTGCCAGCAGTGAATTTCAAGCGCCGAGCTCCTACAATGGGCAGTTCTTC. Translated, it gives CASSEFQAPSSYNGQFF.

This rearrangement joins TRBV9 to TRBJ2-3; D not certain. Germline V gene sequence: CDR1 SGDLS, CDR2 YYNGEE. The CDR3 loop spans 15 amino acids. V lost 5 bases and J 5 bases, leaving 18 bases between the germline ends. The CDR3: CASSHRYGLGDTQYF. In nucleotides, the CDR3 is TGTGCCAGCAGTCATAGATATGGGCTTGGAGATACGCAGTATTTT.

This clonotype was seen many times. The chain is built from TRBV6-2 or TRBV6-3 and TRBJ2-6, with D perhaps matching TRBD1 (5 bases). Germline CDR1 MNHEY, CDR2 SVGEGT. CDR3 length equals 15 residues. The ends were cut back, 10 bases at V and 3 bases at J, with 16 bases in the middle. The CDR3 loop reads CATKGQGVGANVLTF. CDR3 nucleotide sequence: TGTGCCACCAAGGGCCAGGGTGTTGGGGCCAACGTCCTGACTTTC.

The sample holds many counts of this clonotype. CDR3 region: CASSDGGLSNQPQHF. CDR3 bases: TGTGCCAGCAGTGACGGGGGGCTGAGCAATCAGCCCCAGCATTTT. The chain joins TRBV6-1 to TRBJ1-5; weak D call: TRBD1 (6 bases). This CDR3 has 15 amino acids. Germline V CDR1 and CDR2: MNHNS, SASEGT. Trimming left V 3 bases short and J 1 base short, with 10 bases between.

This clonotype has only a few counts. The chain has TRBV20-1 and TRBJ2-7; TRBD2 might be the D (7 bases). From germline, CDR1 is DFQATT and CDR2 SNEGSKA (reference sequence). The CDR3 is 15 amino acids. V was pared by 6 bases and J by 3 bases, with 21 bases between. In nucleotides, the CDR3 is TGCAGTGCCCCTCGACGCGGGGGCCTTGTCTACGAGCAGTACTTC. This gives the protein CSAPRRGGLVYEQYF.

This clonotype was counted at least ten times. V is TRBV7-8 and J is TRBJ2-2; no definite D call. Germline lookup yields CDR1 SGHVS and CDR2 FQNEAQ. The CDR3 is 13 residues long. The germline V and J ends were trimmed by 6 bases and 6 bases, with 11 bases remaining between them. The CDR3 loop reads CASRVGPAGELFF. For the CDR3, the DNA is TGTGCCAGCAGAGTAGGCCCGGCCGGGGAGCTGTTTTTT.

This clonotype came up many times. The chain is built from TRBV24-1 and TRBJ2-3; D unclear. The ends were cut back, 5 bases at V and 3 bases at J, with 8 bases in the middle. Looked up from germline, CDR1 is KGHDR and CDR2 is SFDVKD. CDR3 size: 13 residues. Written as DNA, the CDR3 is TGTGCCACCAGTGTTTCAGGAACAGATACGCAGTATTTT. Amino acid sequence: CATSVSGTDTQYF.

The genes are TRBV28 and TRBJ1-2, with a possible D match to TRBD1 (6 bases). This CDR3 spans 11 amino acids. The ends were cut back, 11 bases at V and 6 bases at J, with 13 bases in the middle. Per the germline V gene, CDR1 is MDHEN and CDR2 is SYDVKM. The CDR3 DNA reads TGTGCCGGGGGCAGGGGAGATGGCTACACCTTC. The encoded protein is CAGGRGDGYTF.

This clonotype has a handful of counts. Likely a read error: the CDR3 ends without its conserved phenylalanine or tryptophan. This chain uses TRBV9 with TRBJ1-5; possible D gene TRBD1, 5 bases. The CDR3 runs 14 residues. Germline lookup yields CDR1 SGDLS and CDR2 YYNGEE. Trimming removed 0 bases from V and 5 bases from J, with 9 bases in between. The CDR3 is CASSVEPGDQPQHS. The CDR3 DNA reads TGTGCCAGCAGCGTAGAGCCGGGGGATCAGCCCCAGCATTCT.

This clonotype was recorded at least ten times. The rearrangement uses TRBV7-2 and TRBJ2-5; the D gene is possibly TRBD1 (5 bases). The CDR3 covers 14 residues. Trimming took 4 bases from V and 4 from J, leaving 13 bases between them. CDR1 and CDR2 from the germline V gene are SGHTA and FQGNSA. In nucleotides, the CDR3 is TGTGCCAGCAGCTCCCCAGGGATCGGAGAGACCCAGTACTTC. Translated, it gives CASSSPGIGETQYF.

About this clonotype itself: A much larger clone is a single base away; this may be a read error. The CDR3, as DNA: TGTGCCAGCAGCGATCCAGCCGGTGAGCAGTTCTTC. It yields the protein CASSDPAGEQFF. V gene TRBV7-9 combines with J gene TRBJ2-1, with D uncertain. V was pared by 5 bases and J by 9 bases, with 11 bases between. Germline CDR1 and CDR2: SEHNR and FQNEAQ (reference sequence). This CDR3 spans 12 amino acids. The whole variable domain, remainder taken from reference TRBV7-9 and TRBJ2-1, is DTGVSQNPRHKITKRGQNVTFRCDPISEHNRLYWYRQTLGQGPEFLTYFQNEAQLEKSRLLSDRFSAERPKGSFSTLEIQRTEQGDSAMYLCASSDPAGEQFFGPGTRLTVL.

Concerning this clonotype: A much larger clone is a single base away; this may be a read error. This chain uses TRBV5-1 with TRBJ1-1; TRBD1 aligns across 8 bases. The CDR3 length is 15 residues. J gave up 5 bases and V 7 bases, and 13 bases lay outside the gene matches. Germline lookup yields CDR1 SGHRS and CDR2 YFSETQ. The CDR3 DNA follows: TGCGCCAGCCGGTCGGGACAGGCCCTGGGGACTGAAGCTTTCTTT. This encodes CASRSGQALGTEAFF.

The chain combines TRBV27 with TRBJ1-3; D ambiguous. This CDR3 region has 13 residues. V was pared by 3 bases and J by 3 bases, with 6 bases between. From germline, CDR1 is MNHEY and CDR2 SMNVEV (reference sequence). This chain's CDR3 is CASSLVSGNTIYF. The CDR3 DNA sequence: TGTGCCAGCAGTTTGGTTAGTGGAAACACCATATATTTT.

This clonotype was counted many times. The chain carries TRBV4-1 and TRBJ2-5; 7 nucleotides match TRBD2. Germline CDR1 and CDR2: MGHRA and YSYEKL. The V segment lost 0 bases and the J segment 1 base; nucleotides outside the gene matches: 2. This CDR3 spans 15 amino acids. The CDR3 sequence is CASSQDWGGQETQYF. CDR3 coding DNA: TGCGCCAGCAGCCAAGATTGGGGGGGCCAAGAGACCCAGTACTTC.

The chain uses TRBV5-1 and TRBJ1-3, with 11 positions matching TRBD1. Trimming took 4 bases from V and 1 from J; bases not matched to a gene: 10. The CDR3 consists of 18 residues. CDR1 is SGHRS, CDR2 YFSETQ, per germline. The CDR3, as DNA: TGCGCCAGCAGCGCAGGGACAGGGGGTTTTCTTTCTGGAAACACCATATATTTT. It codes for CASSAGTGGFLSGNTIYF.